The 30 T cell receptor beta chains presented below share a single source sample, sequenced in a study of blood T cell repertoires in COVID-19. Sequencing was performed with immunoSEQ multiplex PCR; in TCRdb, only in-frame clones are kept and a portion is missing. Of about 370,000 clones listed, over 75% are singletons. The material sequenced was peripheral blood. The receptors derive from a woman in her twenties or thirties with COVID-19, enrolled during active disease.

The chain couples TRBV5-4 to TRBJ2-1; TRBD2 matches 13 bases. J was trimmed by 7 bases and V by 1 base; bases with no gene match: 17. The CDR3 spans 20 residues. Germline V gene sequence: CDR1 SGHNT, CDR2 YYREEE (reference sequence). The CDR3 coding sequence is TGTGCCAGCAGCTTGTTTCTATCGGGACTAGCGGGAATCTTGAGAAATGAGCAGTTCTTC. Its translation: CASSLFLSGLAGILRNEQFF.

The sample holds one count of this clone. The J gene is TRBJ2-1, the V gene TRBV10-2; possibly TRBD2 for D (6 bases). The ends were cut back, 6 bases at V and 0 bases at J, with 15 bases in the middle. CDR3 length: 16 residues. Germline values: CDR1 WSHSY, CDR2 SAAADI. CDR3 DNA sequence: TGCGCCAGCAGGGACCCTGGCGGGGCCTCCTACAATGAGCAGTTCTTC. This gives the protein CASRDPGGASYNEQFF.

The chain is built from TRBV5-4 and TRBJ1-1; D is unclear. Trimming stripped 1 base from V and 5 bases from J, with 15 bases between. CDR3 length equals 15 residues. The germline V gene encodes CDR1 SGHNT and CDR2 YYREEE (reference sequence). CDR3 amino acids: CASSLPGQARTEAFF. The CDR3 nucleotides are TGTGCCAGCAGCTTGCCTGGGCAGGCTCGAACTGAAGCTTTCTTT.

V usage is TRBV5-1 and J usage is TRBJ2-7; 7 bases line up with TRBD2. The V and J ends lost 4 bases and 0 bases, in that order; junction bases with no gene match: 10. The CDR3 has 16 amino acids. CDR1 is SGHRS, CDR2 YFSETQ, per germline. This CDR3 is CASSPYSGGLSYEQYF. CDR3 sequence (DNA): TGCGCCAGCAGCCCTTATTCGGGAGGACTCTCCTACGAGCAGTACTTC.

The chain is built from TRBV5-1 and TRBJ2-1, with D maybe TRBD1 (5 bases). Between the trimmed V and J ends, which lost 3 bases and 6 bases, there was a span of 19 bases. Germline lookup yields CDR1 SGHRS and CDR2 YFSETQ. The CDR3 contains 16 residues. CDR3 amino acids: CASSSPQRGIGNEQFF. In nucleotides, the CDR3 is TGCGCCAGCAGCTCCCCCCAAAGGGGAATCGGCAATGAGCAGTTCTTC.

This chain uses TRBV7-3 with TRBJ2-1, with D possibly matching TRBD2 (5 bases). Trimming left V 2 bases short and J 7 bases short, with 9 bases between. The CDR3 consists of 13 residues. Looked up from germline, CDR1 is SGHTA and CDR2 is FQGTGA. CDR3 nucleotide sequence: TGTGCCAGCAGCTTACAAGCGGTTAATGAGCAGTTCTTC. Residues: CASSLQAVNEQFF.

The chain has TRBV15 and TRBJ2-7; D call uncertain. This CDR3 has 14 residues. Germline loops: CDR1 LNHNV, CDR2 YYDKDF (reference sequence). V was cut by 6 bases and J by 0 bases, with 12 bases left in between. The CDR3 here is CATRTVVSSYEQYF. CDR3 in DNA: TGTGCCACCAGAACAGTCGTGAGCTCCTACGAGCAGTACTTC. The whole variable domain, filled in from reference TRBV15 and TRBJ2-7, reads DAMVIQNPRYQVTQFGKPVTLSCSQTLNHNVMYWYQQKSSQAPKLLFHYYDKDFNNEADTPDNFQSRRPNTSFCFLDIRSPGLGDTAMYLCATRTVVSSYEQYFGPGTRLTVT.

The chain joins TRBV7-9 to TRBJ1-4, with a possible D match to TRBD1 (5 bases). The length of the CDR3 is 14 residues. The germline V gene encodes CDR1 SEHNR and CDR2 FQNEAQ (reference sequence). V was cut by 4 bases and J by 10 bases, with 16 bases left in between. The CDR3 here is CASSSTAYLGKLFF. CDR3 nucleotides: TGTGCCAGCAGCTCGACAGCATACTTGGGAAAACTGTTTTTT.

The chain combines TRBV5-5 with TRBJ1-6; D is uncertain. Germline CDR1 is SGHKS and CDR2 is YYEKEE (reference sequence). Trimming shortened V by 0 bases and J by 2 bases, and 12 bases separated the two germline ends. The CDR3 totals 17 residues. This chain's CDR3 is CASSLVRVRTYNSPLHF. The CDR3, as DNA: TGTGCCAGCAGCTTGGTGAGGGTGAGAACCTATAATTCACCCCTCCACTTT.

This clone was seen only once. The rearrangement uses TRBV4-1 and TRBJ2-5; D gene ambiguous. This CDR3 spans 14 amino acids. V dropped 0 bases and J dropped 5 bases, with 10 bases sitting between them. CDR1 is MGHRA, CDR2 YSYEKL, per germline. In nucleotides, the CDR3 is TGCGCCAGCAGCCAAGAGCAGCGACTCGAGACCCAGTACTTC. This codes for CASSQEQRLETQYF.

This clone was seen only once. V gene TRBV10-3 combines with J gene TRBJ2-7; 8 positions agree with TRBD2. From germline, CDR1 is ENHRY and CDR2 SYGVKD. V was clipped by 7 bases and J by 7 bases; unmatched bases: 15. This CDR3 is 15 amino acids long. The CDR3 region has the DNA TGTGCCATCACGTCAGGGACTAGGGGACTTGGGGAGCAGTACTTC. Protein product: CAITSGTRGLGEQYF.

V is TRBV24-1 and J is TRBJ2-1; 7 nucleotides line up with TRBD2. CDR1 and CDR2 (germline): KGHDR, SFDVKD. This CDR3 has 15 residues. The V gene end was trimmed by 5 bases and the J gene end by 7 bases; junction bases not matched to a gene: 10. The CDR3 is CATSVTRGERNEQFF. The CDR3 region has the DNA TGTGCCACCAGTGTAACTCGGGGGGAGAGGAATGAGCAGTTCTTC.

This clone was observed a single time. CDR3: CASSQVYGNEQFF. CDR3 in DNA: TGCGCCAGCAGCCAAGTATACGGGAATGAGCAGTTCTTC. The chain carries TRBV4-1 and TRBJ2-1; D is undetermined. Trimming removed 1 base from V and 7 bases from J, with 8 bases in between. The V gene's germline CDR1 is MGHRA and CDR2 YSYEKL. The CDR3 is 13 amino acids.

This chain uses TRBV28 with TRBJ2-5; D call uncertain. The germline CDR1 and CDR2 sequences are MDHEN and SYDVKM. Trimming took 2 bases from V and 0 from J, leaving 4 bases between them. The CDR3 has 13 residues. The CDR3 sequence: CASSLQYQETQYF. CDR3 sequence (DNA): TGTGCCAGCAGTTTACAGTACCAAGAGACCCAGTACTTC.

The chain employs TRBV10-1 and TRBJ1-3; 8 nucleotides line up with TRBD1. This CDR3 comprises 17 residues. Unmatched junction bases numbered 12, after V lost 4 bases and J lost 4 bases. The germline V gene has CDR1 WNHNN and CDR2 SYGVQD (reference sequence). DNA of the CDR3: TGCGCCAGCAGTGCCAGGGAAAGACAGGGGACGGGAAACACCATATATTTT. Encoded protein: CASSARERQGTGNTIYF.

The chain employs TRBV19 and TRBJ2-1; possibly TRBD2 for D (5 bases). The V end was cut by 6 bases, the J end by 3 bases, with 12 bases between. CDR1 and CDR2 from the germline V gene are LNHDA and SQIVND (reference sequence). The length of the CDR3 is 14 residues. The CDR3 region has the DNA TGTGCCAGTAGCAAGGACTCCTTCTACAATGAGCAGTTCTTC. Protein sequence: CASSKDSFYNEQFF.

This chain connects TRBV5-4 to TRBJ1-1, with TRBD1 identical over 7 bases. Germline V gene data show CDR1 as SGHNT and CDR2 as YYREEE (reference sequence). The V and J ends lost 1 base and 2 bases, in that order; junction bases with no gene match: 5. There are 15 residues in the CDR3. DNA for the CDR3: TGTGCCAGCAGCTTGTTGGGACAGCCTAACACTGAAGCTTTCTTT. This sequence encodes CASSLLGQPNTEAFF.

The chain combines TRBV7-9 with TRBJ2-1; 11 nucleotides align to TRBD2. V shed 1 base and J 9 bases; nucleotides not matched to a gene: 5. Germline V gene lookup returns CDR1 SEHNR and CDR2 FQNEAQ (reference sequence). CDR3 length equals 15 residues. The CDR3 region has the DNA TGTGCCAGCAGCTTAGTTAGCGGGAGGGCCAGTGAGCAGTTCTTC. Its translation: CASSLVSGRASEQFF.

This clone is a singleton in its sample. V is TRBV5-1 and J is TRBJ1-1; D might be TRBD1 (6 bases). Looked up from germline, CDR1 is SGHRS and CDR2 is YFSETQ. V was clipped by 4 bases and J by 10 bases, with 11 bases between them. The CDR3 is 11 residues long. DNA for the CDR3: TGCGCCAGCAGCCAACAGGGACGAGCTTTCTTT. Its protein is CASSQQGRAFF.

As DNA, the CDR3 is TGTGCCAGCAGCGGACTTTCCTCAGATACGCAGTATTTT. This codes for CASSGLSSDTQYF. V and J are TRBV11-2 and TRBJ2-3; D may be TRBD2 (5 bases). The V gene's germline CDR1 is SGHAT and CDR2 FQNNGV. The CDR3 is 13 amino acids. V was clipped by 5 bases and J by 4 bases, with 10 bases between them. The full variable domain, completed using reference TRBV11-2 and TRBJ2-3, is EAGVAQSPRYKIIEKRQSVAFWCNPISGHATLYWYQQILGQGPKLLIQFQNNGVVDDSQLPKDRFSAERLKGVDSTLKIQPAKLEDSAVYLCASSGLSSDTQYFGPGTRLTVL.

The gene calls are TRBV2 and TRBJ2-3, with TRBD2 as a possible D gene (6 bases). The CDR3 is made up of 15 amino acids. With 1 base removed from V and 5 bases from J, the gap between germline ends came to 13 bases. Germline CDR1 and CDR2: SNHLY and FYNNEI. The CDR3: CASSEGWREGDTQYF. The DNA for the CDR3 is TGTGCCAGCAGTGAAGGTTGGCGGGAAGGAGATACGCAGTATTTT.

This chain connects TRBV2 to TRBJ2-7; 9 positions agree with TRBD1. V shed 4 bases, J shed 6 bases, and the junction held 10 bases outside the gene matches. The germline V gene has CDR1 SNHLY and CDR2 FYNNEI. This CDR3 contains 15 residues. This CDR3 is CASSGPSGQGLEQYF. The CDR3 region has the DNA TGTGCCAGCAGTGGTCCCTCTGGACAGGGGCTCGAGCAGTACTTC. The complete variable domain, with remaining parts taken from reference TRBV2 and TRBJ2-7, reads EPEVTQTPSHQVTQMGQEVILRCVPISNHLYFYWYRQILGQKVEFLVSFYNNEISEKSEIFDDQFSVERPDGSNFTLKIRSTKLEDSAMYFCASSGPSGQGLEQYFGPGTRLTVT.

In this sample, this clone turned up once. The chain carries TRBV29-1 and TRBJ1-1, with 7 bases that match TRBD1. Trimming removed 2 bases from V and 1 base from J; junction bases left unmatched: 4. The CDR3 consists of 14 residues. Germline V gives CDR1 SQVTM, CDR2 ANQGSEA. The DNA for the CDR3 is TGCAGCGTTGAAACGCACAGGGGGAACACTGAAGCTTTCTTT. Its translation is CSVETHRGNTEAFF.

This clone was picked up one time. The rearrangement uses TRBV5-5 and TRBJ2-3; D might be TRBD2 (5 bases). Germline loops: CDR1 SGHKS, CDR2 YYEKEE (reference sequence). The CDR3 sequence is 14 residues long. V was shortened by 3 bases and J by 5 bases, with 13 bases between the two germline ends. CDR3 loop: CASSSPSRGDTQYF. In DNA, the CDR3 is TGTGCCAGCAGCTCCCCTAGTCGGGGAGATACGCAGTATTTT. Full variable domain (missing parts from reference TRBV5-5 and TRBJ2-3): DAGVTQSPTHLIKTRGQQVTLRCSPISGHKSVSWYQQVLGQGPQFIFQYYEKEERGRGNFPDRFSARQFPNYSSELNVNALLLGDSALYLCASSSPSRGDTQYFGPGTRLTVL.

This clone was recorded only once. The chain uses TRBV4-1 and TRBJ1-1; 10 nucleotides line up with TRBD1. This CDR3 contains 14 residues. J was trimmed by 1 base and V by 5 bases; bases with no gene match: 1. The germline V gene encodes CDR1 MGHRA and CDR2 YSYEKL. Here the CDR3 reads CASSWDRGNTEAFF. Here the CDR3 DNA reads TGCGCCAGCAGCTGGGACAGGGGGAACACTGAAGCTTTCTTT.

The CDR3 protein is CASSELAAYREQFF. The DNA of the CDR3 is TGTGCCAGCAGTGAACTAGCGGCCTACCGAGAGCAGTTCTTC. This chain uses TRBV2 with TRBJ2-1, with 7 bases aligning to TRBD2. Germline V gene sequence: CDR1 SNHLY, CDR2 FYNNEI. CDR3 length: 14 residues. Trimming took 2 bases from V and 10 from J; bases not matched to a gene: 8. Combining the CDR3 with reference TRBV2 and TRBJ2-1 gives the whole variable domain EPEVTQTPSHQVTQMGQEVILRCVPISNHLYFYWYRQILGQKVEFLVSFYNNEISEKSEIFDDQFSVERPDGSNFTLKIRSTKLEDSAMYFCASSELAAYREQFFGPGTRLTVL.

The chain joins TRBV24-1 to TRBJ1-2; TRBD1 aligns across 7 bases. The ends lost 4 bases at V and 2 bases at J; junction bases unmatched: 6. The CDR3 loop spans 15 amino acids. Germline V gene lookup returns CDR1 KGHDR and CDR2 SFDVKD. The CDR3 region is CATSESRQGNYGYTF. The CDR3 coding sequence is TGTGCCACCAGTGAGTCAAGACAGGGCAACTATGGCTACACCTTC.

The chain links TRBV4-2 to TRBJ2-1, with D possibly matching TRBD2 (5 bases). The CDR3 loop spans 15 amino acids. V gave up 4 bases and J gave up 1 base, with 11 bases separating them. CDR1 and CDR2 (germline): LGHNA, YNFKEQ. CDR3 loop: CASSLDGKSYNEQFF. CDR3 nucleotide sequence: TGTGCCAGCAGCCTGGACGGGAAATCCTACAATGAGCAGTTCTTC.

For the CDR3, the DNA is TGTGCCAGCAGCGCCGGGGTGTTCACTGAAGCTTTCTTT. Residues: CASSAGVFTEAFF. The chain employs TRBV9 and TRBJ1-1, with no clear D. The V end was cut by 3 bases, the J end by 4 bases, with 10 bases between. Germline assignment: CDR1 SGDLS and CDR2 YYNGEE. The CDR3 is made up of 13 amino acids.

The V and J genes are TRBV7-9 and TRBJ2-7, with a weak D call TRBD2 (5 bases). Per germline, CDR1 SEHNR and CDR2 FQNEAQ (reference sequence). The CDR3 is 12 amino acids. The V end was cut by 3 bases, the J end by 5 bases, with 8 bases between. The CDR3 DNA is TGTGCCAGCAGCTTTTTGGGAGACGAGCAGTACTTC. It is translated as CASSFLGDEQYF.